This TCR beta chain is drawn from a study of shared clonotypes between healthy human individuals. About this clone: The identical CDR3 is also encoded by other nucleotide sequences in the sample.

The CDR3 spans 13 residues. Trimming removed 1 base at V and 5 bases at J, with 3 bases between. Germline CDR1 and CDR2: MNHNS and SASEGT. Sequencing used immunoSEQ multiplex PCR; TCRdb keeps in-frame clones, though not all of them. The sample has over a million clones, about 76% seen once; the top ten hold about 1.5%. Negatively enriched CD4+ T cells were divided by CD45RA into naive and memory. The sample comprised memory CD4+ T cells sorted from blood. Subset noted: CD45RA-negative fraction. This TCR derives from a young man in good health. This chain uses TRBV6-1 with TRBJ1-6, with D uncertain. The CDR3: CASSEVDNSPLHF. DNA of the CDR3: TGTGCCAGCAGTGAAGTCGATAATTCACCCCTCCACTTT.